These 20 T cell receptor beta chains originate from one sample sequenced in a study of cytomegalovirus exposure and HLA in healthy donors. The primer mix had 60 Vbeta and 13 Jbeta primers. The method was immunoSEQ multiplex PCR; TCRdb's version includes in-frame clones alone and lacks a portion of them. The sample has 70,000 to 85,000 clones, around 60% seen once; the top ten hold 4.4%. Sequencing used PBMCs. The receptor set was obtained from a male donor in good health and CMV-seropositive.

This chain's CDR3 is CASSRSGGASNEQFF. The CDR3 nucleotides read TGCGCCAGCAGCCGAAGCGGGGGGGCCTCCAATGAGCAGTTCTTC. The J gene is TRBJ2-1, the V gene TRBV5-1; 10 bases match TRBD2. Trimming cost V 4 bases and J 6 bases; bases outside gene matches: 7. The CDR3 is 15 amino acids. Germline-derived CDR1 and CDR2 are SGHRS and YFSETQ.

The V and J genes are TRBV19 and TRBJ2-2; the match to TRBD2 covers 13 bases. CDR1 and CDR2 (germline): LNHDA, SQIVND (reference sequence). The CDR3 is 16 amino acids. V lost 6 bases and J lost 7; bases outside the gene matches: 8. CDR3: CASSATSGRAVGELFF. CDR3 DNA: TGTGCCAGTAGCGCTACTAGCGGGAGGGCCGTCGGGGAGCTGTTTTTT. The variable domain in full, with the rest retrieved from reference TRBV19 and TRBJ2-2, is DGGITQSPKYLFRKEGQNVTLSCEQNLNHDAMYWYRQDPGQGLRLIYYSQIVNDFQKGDIAEGYSVSREKKESFPLTVTSAQKNPTAFYLCASSATSGRAVGELFFGEGSRLTVL.

CDR3: CASNSGTSYEQYF. Written as DNA, the CDR3 is TGTGCCAGCAATAGCGGGACTAGCTACGAGCAGTACTTC. The rearrangement uses TRBV2 and TRBJ2-7, with 8 nucleotides matching TRBD2. With V trimmed by 7 bases and J by 3 bases, 5 bases remained unmatched. CDR1 and CDR2 (germline): SNHLY, FYNNEI. This CDR3 comprises 13 residues.

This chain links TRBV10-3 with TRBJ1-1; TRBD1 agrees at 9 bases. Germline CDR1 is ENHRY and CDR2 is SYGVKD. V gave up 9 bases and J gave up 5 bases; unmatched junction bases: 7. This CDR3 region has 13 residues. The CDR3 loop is CAIRTGEGTEAFF. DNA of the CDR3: TGTGCCATAAGGACAGGGGAAGGAACTGAAGCTTTCTTT.

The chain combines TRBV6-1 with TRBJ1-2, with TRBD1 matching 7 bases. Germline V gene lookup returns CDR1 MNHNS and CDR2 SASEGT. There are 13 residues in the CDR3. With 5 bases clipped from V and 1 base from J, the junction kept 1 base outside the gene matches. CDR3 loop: CASSQGDNYGYTF. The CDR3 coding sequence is TGTGCCAGCAGTCAGGGGGATAACTATGGCTACACCTTC.

This CDR3 reads CSVDLDPGLAGVTQETQYF. The CDR3 DNA is TGCAGCGTTGATTTGGATCCGGGACTAGCGGGGGTCACACAAGAGACCCAGTACTTC. This rearrangement joins TRBV29-1 to TRBJ2-5; 14 positions match TRBD2. The V gene's germline CDR1 is SQVTM and CDR2 ANQGSEA. With V trimmed by 3 bases and J by 2 bases, 14 bases remained unmatched. The CDR3 loop spans 19 amino acids.

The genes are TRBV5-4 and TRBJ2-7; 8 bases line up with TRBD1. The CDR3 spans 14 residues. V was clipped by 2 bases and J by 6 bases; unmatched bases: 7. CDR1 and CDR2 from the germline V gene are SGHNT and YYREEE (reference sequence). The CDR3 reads CASSLVDRVGEQYF. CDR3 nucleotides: TGTGCCAGCAGCTTAGTGGACAGGGTAGGCGAGCAGTACTTC.

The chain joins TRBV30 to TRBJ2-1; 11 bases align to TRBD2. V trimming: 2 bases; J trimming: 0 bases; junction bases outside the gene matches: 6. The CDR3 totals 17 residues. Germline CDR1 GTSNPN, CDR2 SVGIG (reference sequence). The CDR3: CAWSPGLAGSSYNEQFF. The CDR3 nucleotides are TGTGCCTGGAGTCCAGGACTAGCGGGTAGCTCCTACAATGAGCAGTTCTTC. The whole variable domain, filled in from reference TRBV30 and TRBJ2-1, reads SQTIHQWPATLVQPVGSPLSLECTVEGTSNPNLYWYRQAAGRGLQLLFYSVGIGQISSEVPQNLSASRPQDRQFILSSKKLLLSDSGFYLCAWSPGLAGSSYNEQFFGPGTRLTVL.

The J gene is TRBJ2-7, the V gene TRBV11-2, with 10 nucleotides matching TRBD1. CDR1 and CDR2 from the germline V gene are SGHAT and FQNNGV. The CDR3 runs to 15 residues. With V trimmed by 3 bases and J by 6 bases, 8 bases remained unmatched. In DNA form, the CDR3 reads TGTGCCAGCAGCTTCTTCTGGGACAGGGGACGCGAGCAGTACTTC. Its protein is CASSFFWDRGREQYF.

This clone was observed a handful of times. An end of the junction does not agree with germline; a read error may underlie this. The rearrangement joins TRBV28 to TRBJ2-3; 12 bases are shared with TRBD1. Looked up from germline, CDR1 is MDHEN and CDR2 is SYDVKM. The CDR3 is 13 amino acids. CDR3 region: CASTGQGALSPNF. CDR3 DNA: TGTGCCAGCACGGGACAGGGGGCCCTCTCACCAAATTTT.

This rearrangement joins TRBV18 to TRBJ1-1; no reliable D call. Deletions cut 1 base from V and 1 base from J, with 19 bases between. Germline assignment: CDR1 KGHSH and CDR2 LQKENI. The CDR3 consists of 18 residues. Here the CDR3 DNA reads TGTGCCAGCTCACCACGTGAACAGCCACCTAACCGGAACACTGAAGCTTTCTTT. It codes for CASSPREQPPNRNTEAFF.

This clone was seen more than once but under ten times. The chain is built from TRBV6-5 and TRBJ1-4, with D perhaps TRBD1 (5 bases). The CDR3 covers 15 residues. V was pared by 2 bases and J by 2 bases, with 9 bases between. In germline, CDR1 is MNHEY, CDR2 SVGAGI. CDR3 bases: TGTGCCAGCAGTTACACCAGGGTTACTAATGAAAAACTGTTTTTT. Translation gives CASSYTRVTNEKLFF.

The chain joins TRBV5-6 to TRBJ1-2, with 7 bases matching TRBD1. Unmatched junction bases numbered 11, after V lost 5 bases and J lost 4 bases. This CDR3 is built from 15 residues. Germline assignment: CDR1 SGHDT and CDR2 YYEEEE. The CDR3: CASSWGQNTFYGYTF. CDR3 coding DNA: TGTGCCAGCAGTTGGGGACAGAATACCTTCTATGGCTACACCTTC.

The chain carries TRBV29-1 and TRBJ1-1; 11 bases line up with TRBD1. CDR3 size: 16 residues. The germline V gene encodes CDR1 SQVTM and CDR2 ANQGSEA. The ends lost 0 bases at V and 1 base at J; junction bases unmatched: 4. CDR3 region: CSVEDQDRGQNTEAFF. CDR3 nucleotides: TGCAGCGTTGAAGATCAGGACAGGGGGCAGAACACTGAAGCTTTCTTT.

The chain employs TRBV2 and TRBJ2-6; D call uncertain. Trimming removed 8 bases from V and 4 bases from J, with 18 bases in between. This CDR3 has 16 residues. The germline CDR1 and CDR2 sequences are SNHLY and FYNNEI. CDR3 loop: CASSRQPSTGANVLTF. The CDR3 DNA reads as TGTGCCAGCTCGCGGCAGCCGTCAACGGGGGCCAACGTCCTGACTTTC.

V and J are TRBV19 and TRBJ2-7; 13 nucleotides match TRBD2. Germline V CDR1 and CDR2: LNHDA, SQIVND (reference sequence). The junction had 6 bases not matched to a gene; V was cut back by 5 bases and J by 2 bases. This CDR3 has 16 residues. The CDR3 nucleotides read TGTGCCAGTAGTCTCAGGACTAGCGGGAGTACCTACGAGCAGTACTTC. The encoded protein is CASSLRTSGSTYEQYF.

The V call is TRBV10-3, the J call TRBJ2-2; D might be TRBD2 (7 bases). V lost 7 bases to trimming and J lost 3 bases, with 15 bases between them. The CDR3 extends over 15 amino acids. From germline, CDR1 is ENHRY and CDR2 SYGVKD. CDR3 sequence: CAITDRGAHTGELFF. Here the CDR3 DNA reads TGTGCCATCACCGACCGGGGGGCGCACACCGGGGAGCTGTTTTTT.

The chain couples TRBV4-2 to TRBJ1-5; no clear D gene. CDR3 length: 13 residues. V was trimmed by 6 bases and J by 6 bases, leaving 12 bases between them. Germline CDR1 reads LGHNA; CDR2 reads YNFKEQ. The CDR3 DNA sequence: TGTGCCAGCAGGGAAACGGAGGGTCAGCCCCAGCATTTT. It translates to CASRETEGQPQHF.

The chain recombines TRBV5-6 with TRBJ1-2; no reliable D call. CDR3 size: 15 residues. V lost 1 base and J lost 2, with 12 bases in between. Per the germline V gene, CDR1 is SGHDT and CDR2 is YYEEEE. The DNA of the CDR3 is TGTGCCAGCAGCTTGACAGCGGCGATGAACTATGGCTACACCTTC. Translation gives CASSLTAAMNYGYTF.

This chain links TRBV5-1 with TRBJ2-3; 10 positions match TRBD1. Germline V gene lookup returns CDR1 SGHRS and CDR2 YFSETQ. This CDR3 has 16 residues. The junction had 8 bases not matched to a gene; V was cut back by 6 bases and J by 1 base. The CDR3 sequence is CASTQGDRGGTDTQYF. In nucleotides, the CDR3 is TGCGCCAGCACCCAGGGGGACAGGGGTGGCACAGATACGCAGTATTTT.